This TCR beta chain was identified during a study of radiation and T cells in renal cell carcinoma. This clone was picked up one time. What it binds is not known. The treatment here: treatment-naive control, cytoreductive nephrectomy. Here immunoSEQ multiplex PCR was the method, and the copy in TCRdb shows in-frame clones only, minus some. The sample lists around 12,000 clones, around 65% seen once, with around 20% in the top ten. Study results and caveats: In nephrectomy-only tumors, top 100 clonotypes averaged approximately 40%, versus around 50% irradiated.

V was trimmed by 3 bases and J by 3 bases, leaving 5 bases between them. This CDR3 spans 12 amino acids. CDR1 SGHVS and CDR2 FQNEAQ come from the germline V gene. The sequence came from a woman aged 80 or over with renal cell carcinoma. Sequenced here: tumor tissue, sampled from a patient whose treatment was nephrectomy without radiotherapy. The chain employs TRBV7-8 and TRBJ1-2, with unresolved D. This chain's CDR3 is CASSFPDYGYTF. The DNA for the CDR3 is TGTGCCAGCAGCTTCCCGGACTATGGCTACACCTTC.